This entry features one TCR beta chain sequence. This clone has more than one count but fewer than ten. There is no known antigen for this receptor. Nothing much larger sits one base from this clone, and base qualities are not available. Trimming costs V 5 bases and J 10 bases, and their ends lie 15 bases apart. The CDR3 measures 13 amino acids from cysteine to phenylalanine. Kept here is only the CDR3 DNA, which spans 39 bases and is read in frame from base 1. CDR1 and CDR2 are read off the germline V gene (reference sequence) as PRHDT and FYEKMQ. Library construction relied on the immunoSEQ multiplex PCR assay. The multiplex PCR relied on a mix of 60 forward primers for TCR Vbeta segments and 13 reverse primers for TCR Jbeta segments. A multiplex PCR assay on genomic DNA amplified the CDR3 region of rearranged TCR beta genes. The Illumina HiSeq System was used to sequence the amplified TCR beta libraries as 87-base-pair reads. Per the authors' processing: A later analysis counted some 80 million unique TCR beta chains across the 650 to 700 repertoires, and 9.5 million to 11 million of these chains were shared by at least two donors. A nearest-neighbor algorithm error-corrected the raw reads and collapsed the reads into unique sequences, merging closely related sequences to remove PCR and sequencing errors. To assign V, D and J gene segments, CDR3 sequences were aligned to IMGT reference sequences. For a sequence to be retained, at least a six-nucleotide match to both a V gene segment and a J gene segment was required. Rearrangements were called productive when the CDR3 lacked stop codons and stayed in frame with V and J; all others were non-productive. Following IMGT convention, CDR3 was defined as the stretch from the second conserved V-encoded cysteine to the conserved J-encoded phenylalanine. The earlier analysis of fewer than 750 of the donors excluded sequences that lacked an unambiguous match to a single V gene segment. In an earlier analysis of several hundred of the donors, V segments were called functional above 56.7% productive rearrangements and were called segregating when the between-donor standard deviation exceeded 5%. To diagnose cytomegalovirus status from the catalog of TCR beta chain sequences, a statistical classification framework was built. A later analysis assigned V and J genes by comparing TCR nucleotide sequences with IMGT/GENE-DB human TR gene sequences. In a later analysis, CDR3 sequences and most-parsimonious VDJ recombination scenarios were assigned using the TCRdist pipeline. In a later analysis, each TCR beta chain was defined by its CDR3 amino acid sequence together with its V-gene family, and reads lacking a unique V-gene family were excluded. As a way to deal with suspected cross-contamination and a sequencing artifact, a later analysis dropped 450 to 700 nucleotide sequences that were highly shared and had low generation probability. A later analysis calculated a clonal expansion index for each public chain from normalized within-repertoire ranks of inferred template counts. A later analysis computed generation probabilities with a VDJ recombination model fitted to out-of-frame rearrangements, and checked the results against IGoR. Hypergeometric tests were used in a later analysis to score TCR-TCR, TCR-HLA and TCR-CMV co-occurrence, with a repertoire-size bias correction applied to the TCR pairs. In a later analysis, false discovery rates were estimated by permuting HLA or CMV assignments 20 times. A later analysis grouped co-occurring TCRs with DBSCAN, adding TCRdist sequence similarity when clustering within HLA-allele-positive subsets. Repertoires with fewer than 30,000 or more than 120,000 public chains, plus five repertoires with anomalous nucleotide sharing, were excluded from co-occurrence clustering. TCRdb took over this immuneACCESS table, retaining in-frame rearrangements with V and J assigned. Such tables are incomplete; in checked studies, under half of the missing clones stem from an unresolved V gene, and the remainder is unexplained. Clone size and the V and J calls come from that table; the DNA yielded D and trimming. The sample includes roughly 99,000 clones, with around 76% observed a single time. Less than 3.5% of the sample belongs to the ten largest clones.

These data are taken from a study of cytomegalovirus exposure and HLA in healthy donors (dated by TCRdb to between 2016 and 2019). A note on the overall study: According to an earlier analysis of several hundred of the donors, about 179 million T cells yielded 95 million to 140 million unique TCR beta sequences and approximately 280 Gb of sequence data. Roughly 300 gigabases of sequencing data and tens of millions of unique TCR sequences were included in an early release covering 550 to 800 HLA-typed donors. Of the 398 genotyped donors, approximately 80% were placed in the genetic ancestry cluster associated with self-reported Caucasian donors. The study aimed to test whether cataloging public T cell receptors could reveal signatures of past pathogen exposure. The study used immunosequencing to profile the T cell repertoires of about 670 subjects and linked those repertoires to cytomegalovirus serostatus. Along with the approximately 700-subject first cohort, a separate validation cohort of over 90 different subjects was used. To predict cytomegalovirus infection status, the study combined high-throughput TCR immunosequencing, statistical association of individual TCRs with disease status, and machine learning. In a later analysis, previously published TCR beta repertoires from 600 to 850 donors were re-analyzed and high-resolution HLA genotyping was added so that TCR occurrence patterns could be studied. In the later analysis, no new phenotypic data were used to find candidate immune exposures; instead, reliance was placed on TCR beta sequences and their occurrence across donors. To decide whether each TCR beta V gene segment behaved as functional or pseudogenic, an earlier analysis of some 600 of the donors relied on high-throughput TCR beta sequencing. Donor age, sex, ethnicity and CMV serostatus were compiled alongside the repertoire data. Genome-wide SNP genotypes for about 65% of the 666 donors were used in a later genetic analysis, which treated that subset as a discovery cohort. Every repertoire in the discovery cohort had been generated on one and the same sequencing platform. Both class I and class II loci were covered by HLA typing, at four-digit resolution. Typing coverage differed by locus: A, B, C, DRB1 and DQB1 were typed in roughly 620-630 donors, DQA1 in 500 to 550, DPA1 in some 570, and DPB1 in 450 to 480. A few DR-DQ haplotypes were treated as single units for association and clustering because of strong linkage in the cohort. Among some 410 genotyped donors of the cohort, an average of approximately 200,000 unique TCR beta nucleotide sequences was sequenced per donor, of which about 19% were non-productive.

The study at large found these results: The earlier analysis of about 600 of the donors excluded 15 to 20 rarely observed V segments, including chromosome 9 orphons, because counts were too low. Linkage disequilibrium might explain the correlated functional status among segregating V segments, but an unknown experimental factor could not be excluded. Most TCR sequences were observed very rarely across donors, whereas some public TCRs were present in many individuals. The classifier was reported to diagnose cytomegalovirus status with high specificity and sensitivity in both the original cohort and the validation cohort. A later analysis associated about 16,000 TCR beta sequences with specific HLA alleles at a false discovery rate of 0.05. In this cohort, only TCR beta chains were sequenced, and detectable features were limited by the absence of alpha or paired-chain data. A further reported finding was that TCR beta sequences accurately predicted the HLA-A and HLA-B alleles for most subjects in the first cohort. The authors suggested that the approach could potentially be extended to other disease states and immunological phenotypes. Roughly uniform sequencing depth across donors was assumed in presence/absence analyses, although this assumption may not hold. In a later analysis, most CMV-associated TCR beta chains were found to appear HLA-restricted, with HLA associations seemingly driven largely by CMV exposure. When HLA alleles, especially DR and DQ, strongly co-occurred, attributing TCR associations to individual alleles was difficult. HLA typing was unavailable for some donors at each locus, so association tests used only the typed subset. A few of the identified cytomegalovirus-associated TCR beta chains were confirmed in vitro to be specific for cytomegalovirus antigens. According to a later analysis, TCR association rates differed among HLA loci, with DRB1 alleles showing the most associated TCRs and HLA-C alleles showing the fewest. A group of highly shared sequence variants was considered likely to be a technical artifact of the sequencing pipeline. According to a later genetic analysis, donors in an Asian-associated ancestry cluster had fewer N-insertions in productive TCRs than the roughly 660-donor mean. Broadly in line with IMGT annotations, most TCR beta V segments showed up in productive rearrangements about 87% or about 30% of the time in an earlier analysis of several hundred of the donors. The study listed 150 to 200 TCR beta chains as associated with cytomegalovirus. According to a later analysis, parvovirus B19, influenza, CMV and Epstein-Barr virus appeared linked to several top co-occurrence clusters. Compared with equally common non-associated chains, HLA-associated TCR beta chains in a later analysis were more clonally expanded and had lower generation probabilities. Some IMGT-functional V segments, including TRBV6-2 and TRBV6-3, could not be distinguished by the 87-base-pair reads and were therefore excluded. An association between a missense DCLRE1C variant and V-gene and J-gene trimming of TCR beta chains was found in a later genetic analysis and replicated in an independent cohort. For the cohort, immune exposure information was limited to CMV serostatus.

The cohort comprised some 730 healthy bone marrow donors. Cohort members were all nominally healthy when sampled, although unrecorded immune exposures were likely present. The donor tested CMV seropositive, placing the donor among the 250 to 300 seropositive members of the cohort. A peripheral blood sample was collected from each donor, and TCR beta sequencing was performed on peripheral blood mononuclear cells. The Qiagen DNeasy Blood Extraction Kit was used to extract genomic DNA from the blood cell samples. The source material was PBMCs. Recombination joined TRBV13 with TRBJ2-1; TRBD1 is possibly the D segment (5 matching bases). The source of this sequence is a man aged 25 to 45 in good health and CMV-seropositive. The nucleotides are TGTGCCAGCAGCATCAGGGAATTCGACGAGCAGTTCTTC. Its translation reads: CASSIREFDEQFF. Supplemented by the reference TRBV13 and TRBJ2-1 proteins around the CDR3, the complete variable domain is AAGVIQSPRHLIKEKRETATLKCYPIPRHDTVYWYQQGPGQDPQFLISFYEKMQSDKGSIPDRFSAQQFSDYHSELNMSSLELGDSALYFCASSIREFDEQFFGPGTRLTVL.